This T cell receptor (beta chain) was recorded in a study of monozygotic twins with inflammatory bowel disease (dated by TCRdb to between 2019 and 2020). For context, the study as a whole: In total, approximately 28 monozygotic twin pairs made up the full study: 19 Danish pairs, all IBD-discordant, plus nine German pairs, of which four were IBD-concordant and five were IBD-discordant. Within discordant pairs, disease-associated traits were sought mainly by comparing IBD patients with their genetically identical healthy co-twins. Each individual had, on average, about 151 000 unique TCRalpha sequences and 181 000 unique TCRbeta sequences available for analysis. The full study reports these points: Measured by the inverse Simpson index, TCRbeta repertoire diversity was lower in IBD patients than in their healthy co-twins. Differing immunosuppressive treatments among patients may have added background noise and inter-individual variability to the repertoires. Different T cell subtypes could not be distinguished in the analysis. The results gave no support for a single strong signal or clonotype linked to IBD. Concordant and discordant twins showed no difference in repertoire similarity, possibly because of limited statistical power. Fewer clonotypes were shared with other individuals by IBD patients than by healthy twins, most markedly in patients showing signs of disease activity.

A word on this clonotype: No antigen is known for it.

Library preparation used 5' RACE. For each TCR library, approximately 3.5 ug of total RNA was used. For each sample, cDNA synthesis was carried out in eight separate reactions using SMARTScribe reverse transcriptase. Unique molecular identifiers containing a 6-nucleotide sample barcode were introduced through template switching during cDNA synthesis. Two nested PCRs of approximately 16 and 10 cycles amplified the TCRalpha and TCRbeta cDNA, and bead purification followed each PCR. Before amplification, the cDNA was treated with uracil DNA-glycosylase and purified using the QIAquick PCR purification kit. The second PCR added Illumina TruSeq-compatible adapters along with sample-specific barcodes. Library quality and concentration were checked on TapeStation and Qubit, and libraries were pooled at 5 to 6.5 ng each. Pooled libraries were sequenced on an Illumina HiSeq2500 single-index Rapid Run with 2 x 100 bp reads and custom sequencing primers. The study's own analysis went as follows. MiGEC version 1.2.6 was used for UMI-based consensus assembly to correct PCR and sequencing errors. MiXCR version 2.1.1 was used to carry out V(D)J alignment, clonotype assembly and CDR3 extraction. Normalisation of gene usage, clonotype sharing and MAIT/NKT TCR abundance was achieved by analysing the top 1000, 10 000 and 20 000 clonotypes per sample. After downsampling to 27 000 UMIs, diversity was calculated as the inverse Simpson index using the vegan R package. Paired Mann-Whitney U tests on discordant twin pairs were used, with Benjamini-Hochberg multiple-testing correction. Following reprocessing of the reads by TCRdb, the data hold one row per CDR3 protein sequence and no DNA is available. The V and J calls shown here were made by TCRdb, not taken from the authors' results. The sample table on file contains 300,000 to 400,000 distinct CDR3 sequences. The ten largest clones represent 2% to 2.5% of the sample.

An approximately 2.6 ml peripheral blood sample was drawn into PAXgene tubes per donor and stored at -80°C. Without T cell sorting, total RNA was isolated from whole blood using the PAXgene blood miRNA kit on an automated QIAcube. Peripheral blood from monozygotic twin pairs, either concordant or discordant for inflammatory bowel disease, underwent deep TCRalpha and TCRbeta repertoire profiling that used unique molecular barcoding. Smoking habits were recorded for all twin pairs, and each individual was classified as a current, former or never smoker. Spanning cysteine to phenylalanine, the CDR3 consists of 12 amino acids. There is no recorded DNA. From the germline V gene (reference sequence), CDR1 is GTSNPN and CDR2 is SVGIG.

The receptor was derived from a human donor with ulcerative colitis or Crohn's disease, or a healthy co-twin of an affected twin (not recorded which). This chain joins TRBV30 to TRBJ2-1. Material for sequencing was blood. The CDR3 here reads CAWSVQGNEQFF.